The 29 T cell receptor beta chains reported below all come from one sample, sequenced in a study of blood T cell repertoires in COVID-19. TCRdb's copy holds only in-frame clones and misses some; the assay was immunoSEQ multiplex PCR. This table has more than 350,000 clones, roughly 88% appearing once. The sample taken for sequencing was PBMCs or T cells enriched from blood (not recorded which). The receptors derive from a woman between 18 and 29 years old who had been exposed to COVID-19.

There are a few counts of this clone. The chain employs TRBV5-8 and TRBJ2-7; 7 bases are shared with TRBD2. Germline V gene sequence: CDR1 SGHTS, CDR2 YDEGEE. The CDR3 covers 17 residues. After removal of 3 bases from V and 0 bases from J, the junction contained 12 bases not matched to a gene. The CDR3 reads CASSWGDATSISYEQYF. CDR3 nucleotides: TGTGCCAGCAGCTGGGGTGATGCGACTAGCATCTCCTACGAGCAGTACTTC.

The rearrangement uses TRBV6-5 and TRBJ1-2, with 10 bases fitting TRBD1. V trimming: 3 bases; J trimming: 1 base; junction bases outside the gene matches: 5. Germline CDR1 and CDR2: MNHEY and SVGAGI. The CDR3 runs 16 residues. DNA for the CDR3: TGTGCCAGCAGTTATTGGCGGGACAGGGGTAACTATGGCTACACCTTC. Translated, it gives CASSYWRDRGNYGYTF.

V gene TRBV27 combines with J gene TRBJ1-2; D is unresolved. Germline CDR1 and CDR2: MNHEY and SMNVEV (reference sequence). The CDR3 runs 13 residues. Between the trimmed V and J ends, which lost 3 bases and 4 bases, there was a span of 9 bases. CDR3 bases: TGTGCCAGCAGTTTTCACAGTGCCTATGGCTACACCTTC. It specifies CASSFHSAYGYTF.

The chain employs TRBV7-9 and TRBJ1-2; perhaps TRBD1 as D (5 bases). CDR3 length equals 14 residues. The germline V gene encodes CDR1 SEHNR and CDR2 FQNEAQ (reference sequence). The V end was cut by 8 bases, the J end by 0 bases, with 13 bases between. In nucleotides, the CDR3 is TGTGCCAGCGGGGCAGGACCTACTAACTATGGCTACACCTTC. Translating gives CASGAGPTNYGYTF.

The V call is TRBV3-1 (or the pseudogene TRBV3-2), the J call TRBJ2-1, with TRBD2 matching over 14 bases. Germline V gene lookup returns CDR1 LGHDT and CDR2 YNNKEL (reference sequence). The CDR3 loop spans 17 amino acids. J was trimmed by 8 bases and V by 4 bases; bases with no gene match: 10. CDR3 loop: CASSPRLAGGLGDEQFF. The CDR3 bases are TGTGCCAGCAGCCCCCGACTAGCGGGGGGGCTTGGGGATGAGCAGTTCTTC.

The gene calls are TRBV5-1 and TRBJ2-5; 7 bases fit TRBD2. V dropped 3 bases and J dropped 0; count of bases not matched to a gene: 5. The length of the CDR3 is 15 residues. CDR1 is SGHRS and CDR2 is YFSETQ in the germline V gene. The CDR3 sequence is CASSSLGTNQETQYF. As DNA, the CDR3 is TGCGCCAGCAGCTCCCTTGGGACTAACCAAGAGACCCAGTACTTC.

The chain joins TRBV5-4 to TRBJ1-2; 9 nucleotides line up with TRBD1. The CDR3 is made up of 15 amino acids. Germline V CDR1 and CDR2: SGHNT, YYREEE (reference sequence). The ends lost 0 bases at V and 2 bases at J; junction bases unmatched: 2. The CDR3 is CASSLVDRGNYGYTF. In nucleotides, the CDR3 is TGTGCCAGCAGCTTGGTGGACAGGGGAAACTATGGCTACACCTTC.

This rearrangement joins TRBV28 to TRBJ2-7, with TRBD2 matching 9 bases. CDR1 and CDR2 from the germline V gene are MDHEN and SYDVKM. The trim removed 10 bases at V and 3 bases at J, leaving 13 bases unmatched. The CDR3 consists of 15 residues. The CDR3: CATVPPTSGFYEQYF. DNA for the CDR3: TGTGCCACCGTCCCACCCACTAGCGGGTTCTACGAGCAGTACTTC.

The sample holds one count of this clone. This chain joins TRBV6-5 and TRBJ1-1; 9 nucleotides align to TRBD1. Germline V gene data show CDR1 as MNHEY and CDR2 as SVGAGI. The CDR3 extends over 15 amino acids. V was clipped by 5 bases and J by 4 bases; unmatched bases: 8. The CDR3 DNA follows: TGTGCCAGCAGTCCAATGGGACAGGGCGGCACTGAAGCTTTCTTT. Its protein product is CASSPMGQGGTEAFF.

Here the CDR3 DNA reads TGTGCCACCAGCAGAGCTTTCGGAGGAACCACCCTCCACTTT. Encoded protein: CATSRAFGGTTLHF. The chain combines TRBV15 with TRBJ1-6; no reliable D call. V lost 1 base and J 14 bases, leaving 15 bases between the germline ends. The CDR3 spans 14 residues. Per germline, CDR1 LNHNV and CDR2 YYDKDF (reference sequence).

The chain carries TRBV6-5 and TRBJ2-3; D perhaps matches TRBD1 (5 bases). The CDR3 covers 16 residues. The germline CDR1 and CDR2 sequences are MNHEY and SVGAGI. V lost 2 bases to trimming and J lost 1 base, with 13 bases between them. Here the CDR3 DNA reads TGTGCCAGCAGTTACCTTCCGAGCAGGGGCACAGATACGCAGTATTTT. Translation: CASSYLPSRGTDTQYF.

The CDR3 DNA reads TGTGCCAGTAGCGAGAGGGGGCCGTACGAGCAGTACTTC. It encodes CASSERGPYEQYF. The chain links TRBV19 to TRBJ2-7; TRBD1 matches at 7 bases. V was clipped by 6 bases and J by 4 bases; unmatched bases: 6. The germline V gene has CDR1 LNHDA and CDR2 SQIVND (reference sequence). The CDR3 length is 13 residues.

CDR3 sequence reads: CSVAGQNYGYTF. The CDR3 DNA is TGCAGCGTTGCGGGACAGAACTATGGCTACACCTTC. This chain uses TRBV29-1 with TRBJ1-2; 7 nucleotides line up with TRBD1. The CDR3 runs to 12 residues. Germline loops: CDR1 SQVTM, CDR2 ANQGSEA. V lost 4 bases, J lost 2 bases, and 1 base stayed unmatched.

This chain joins TRBV7-2 and TRBJ2-5; a weak D match, TRBD1 (6 bases). CDR3 size: 14 residues. The V gene's germline CDR1 is SGHTA and CDR2 FQGNSA. V dropped 6 bases and J dropped 3 bases, with 14 bases sitting between them. In DNA, the CDR3 is TGTGCCAGCAGTCCCTGGGGGCTGAAAGAGACCCAGTACTTC. Translating it yields CASSPWGLKETQYF.

The rearrangement joins TRBV19 to TRBJ2-7; D possibly corresponds to TRBD2 (6 bases). This CDR3 is built from 14 residues. The V end lost 5 bases, the J end lost 2 bases, and 13 bases lay between the germline ends. Looked up from germline, CDR1 is LNHDA and CDR2 is SQIVND (reference sequence). The CDR3 region has the DNA TGTGCCAGTAGTGGACTAAGCGGTACCTACGAGCAGTACTTC. It yields the protein CASSGLSGTYEQYF. Full variable domain (rest looked up from reference TRBV19 and TRBJ2-7): DGGITQSPKYLFRKEGQNVTLSCEQNLNHDAMYWYRQDPGQGLRLIYYSQIVNDFQKGDIAEGYSVSREKKESFPLTVTSAQKNPTAFYLCASSGLSGTYEQYFGPGTRLTVT.

This chain links TRBV11-3 with TRBJ2-7, with 9 bases matching TRBD2. There are 16 residues in the CDR3. The germline gives CDR1 SGHNT, CDR2 YENEEA. After removal of 3 bases from V and 5 bases from J, the junction contained 11 bases not matched to a gene. In nucleotides, the CDR3 is TGTGCCAGCAGCTTCGGTGCGGGCGGGGGGGAAAACGAGCAGTACTTC. Protein: CASSFGAGGGENEQYF.

The rearrangement joins TRBV29-1 to TRBJ1-1, with D uncertain. Trimming removed 0 bases from V and 1 base from J, with 12 bases in between. CDR3 length equals 15 residues. Germline loops: CDR1 SQVTM, CDR2 ANQGSEA. The CDR3 DNA reads TGCAGCGTTGAAGATAGTGCGGGTCAGAACACTGAAGCTTTCTTT. The encoded protein is CSVEDSAGQNTEAFF.

The rearrangement links TRBV27 to TRBJ2-7; 9 nucleotides match TRBD1. From germline, CDR1 is MNHEY and CDR2 SMNVEV (reference sequence). The CDR3 spans 16 residues. Trimming cost V 1 base and J 2 bases; bases outside gene matches: 6. The CDR3 DNA is TGTGCCAGCAGTTTATTTGGGACAGGGACCACCTACGAGCAGTACTTC. Translating it yields CASSLFGTGTTYEQYF.

V is TRBV12-5 and J is TRBJ1-2, with 8 bases aligning to TRBD1. Trimming cost V 3 bases and J 4 bases; bases outside gene matches: 1. This CDR3 is 13 amino acids long. Germline V gene data show CDR1 as LGHNT and CDR2 as FRNRAP. CDR3 nucleotide sequence: TGTGCTAGTGGTTTAACAGGGGGCTATGGCTACACCTTC. The encoded protein is CASGLTGGYGYTF.

The rearrangement uses TRBV12-5 and TRBJ2-2; D remains unclear. The CDR3 totals 13 residues. V lost 0 bases and J 5 bases, leaving 4 bases between the germline ends. Germline V lookup: CDR1 LGHNT, CDR2 FRNRAP. The CDR3 DNA sequence: TGTGCTAGTGGTTTGGTGGAGACCGGGGAGCTGTTTTTT. Amino acids: CASGLVETGELFF.

This chain joins TRBV10-1 and TRBJ2-1, with D hard to call. Between the trimmed V and J ends, which lost 4 bases and 0 bases, there was a span of 13 bases. Germline loops: CDR1 WNHNN, CDR2 SYGVQD (reference sequence). The length of the CDR3 is 16 residues. The CDR3: CASSGPPEFSYNEQFF. The DNA of the CDR3 is TGCGCCAGCAGTGGCCCCCCAGAATTCTCCTACAATGAGCAGTTCTTC.

The V and J genes are TRBV11-1 and TRBJ2-1; maybe TRBD2 (6 bases). CDR3 size: 14 residues. From germline, CDR1 is SGHAT and CDR2 FQDESV (reference sequence). V lost 10 bases, J lost 5 bases, and 18 bases lay in between. CDR3 in amino acids: CATDTSPANNEQFF. The CDR3 coding sequence is TGTGCCACTGACACTAGCCCCGCGAACAATGAGCAGTTCTTC.

The chain joins TRBV11-3 to TRBJ1-6, with D perhaps TRBD1 (6 bases). Germline-derived CDR1 and CDR2 are SGHNT and YENEEA. Trimming cost V 5 bases and J 0 bases, with 14 bases left between them. There are 17 residues in the CDR3. The CDR3 region is CASSHHRAYSYNSPLHF. The CDR3 bases are TGTGCCAGCAGCCACCACAGGGCGTACTCCTATAATTCACCCCTCCACTTT.

In its sample, this clone was seen once. The chain uses TRBV7-2 and TRBJ2-3, with 9 bases aligning to TRBD1. CDR1 and CDR2 (germline): SGHTA, FQGNSA. CDR3 length equals 15 residues. Unmatched junction bases numbered 6, after V lost 4 bases and J lost 4 bases. CDR3 loop: CASSSGQGYSDTQYF. As DNA, the CDR3 is TGTGCCAGCAGCTCGGGACAGGGCTACTCAGATACGCAGTATTTT.

The chain recombines TRBV7-6 with TRBJ2-1; D uncertain. The CDR3 totals 12 residues. Trimming took 5 bases from V and 6 from J, leaving 8 bases between them. In germline, CDR1 is SGHVS, CDR2 FNYEAQ. CDR3 protein: CASSPSGNEQFF. In DNA, the CDR3 is TGTGCCAGCAGCCCGTCGGGCAATGAGCAGTTCTTC.

The CDR3 bases are TGTGCCAGCAGGTATACGACAGTGAACACTGAAGCTTTCTTT. This codes for CASRYTTVNTEAFF. This rearrangement joins TRBV2 to TRBJ1-1; D is possibly TRBD1 (5 bases). V lost 6 bases and J lost 0, with 11 bases in between. CDR3 length equals 14 residues. Germline V gives CDR1 SNHLY, CDR2 FYNNEI.

The genes are TRBV5-1 and TRBJ1-1; D uncertain. In germline, CDR1 is SGHRS, CDR2 YFSETQ. The CDR3 is made up of 17 amino acids. The V gene lost 4 bases and the J gene lost 1 base, with 20 bases spanning the gap. The CDR3 loop is CASSSNFGSGTNTEAFF. CDR3 coding DNA: TGCGCCAGCAGCAGTAATTTTGGGTCGGGTACGAACACTGAAGCTTTCTTT.

V gene TRBV28 combines with J gene TRBJ1-6, with 7 bases identical to TRBD1. The CDR3 has 15 amino acids. V was pared by 8 bases and J by 5 bases, with 9 bases of the junction left unmatched. Germline V gene lookup returns CDR1 MDHEN and CDR2 SYDVKM. The CDR3 DNA reads as TGTGCCAGCTTTCATGGGACAGTGAATAATTCACCCCTCCACTTT. This encodes CASFHGTVNNSPLHF.

The V call is TRBV29-1, the J call TRBJ2-3; 11 bases fit TRBD2. With V trimmed by 4 bases and J by 2 bases, 5 bases remained unmatched. Germline V gene lookup returns CDR1 SQVTM and CDR2 ANQGSEA. The CDR3 totals 15 residues. CDR3 sequence reads: CSVGLAGYYTDTQYF. The CDR3 nucleotides are TGCAGCGTTGGACTAGCGGGATATTACACAGATACGCAGTATTTT.